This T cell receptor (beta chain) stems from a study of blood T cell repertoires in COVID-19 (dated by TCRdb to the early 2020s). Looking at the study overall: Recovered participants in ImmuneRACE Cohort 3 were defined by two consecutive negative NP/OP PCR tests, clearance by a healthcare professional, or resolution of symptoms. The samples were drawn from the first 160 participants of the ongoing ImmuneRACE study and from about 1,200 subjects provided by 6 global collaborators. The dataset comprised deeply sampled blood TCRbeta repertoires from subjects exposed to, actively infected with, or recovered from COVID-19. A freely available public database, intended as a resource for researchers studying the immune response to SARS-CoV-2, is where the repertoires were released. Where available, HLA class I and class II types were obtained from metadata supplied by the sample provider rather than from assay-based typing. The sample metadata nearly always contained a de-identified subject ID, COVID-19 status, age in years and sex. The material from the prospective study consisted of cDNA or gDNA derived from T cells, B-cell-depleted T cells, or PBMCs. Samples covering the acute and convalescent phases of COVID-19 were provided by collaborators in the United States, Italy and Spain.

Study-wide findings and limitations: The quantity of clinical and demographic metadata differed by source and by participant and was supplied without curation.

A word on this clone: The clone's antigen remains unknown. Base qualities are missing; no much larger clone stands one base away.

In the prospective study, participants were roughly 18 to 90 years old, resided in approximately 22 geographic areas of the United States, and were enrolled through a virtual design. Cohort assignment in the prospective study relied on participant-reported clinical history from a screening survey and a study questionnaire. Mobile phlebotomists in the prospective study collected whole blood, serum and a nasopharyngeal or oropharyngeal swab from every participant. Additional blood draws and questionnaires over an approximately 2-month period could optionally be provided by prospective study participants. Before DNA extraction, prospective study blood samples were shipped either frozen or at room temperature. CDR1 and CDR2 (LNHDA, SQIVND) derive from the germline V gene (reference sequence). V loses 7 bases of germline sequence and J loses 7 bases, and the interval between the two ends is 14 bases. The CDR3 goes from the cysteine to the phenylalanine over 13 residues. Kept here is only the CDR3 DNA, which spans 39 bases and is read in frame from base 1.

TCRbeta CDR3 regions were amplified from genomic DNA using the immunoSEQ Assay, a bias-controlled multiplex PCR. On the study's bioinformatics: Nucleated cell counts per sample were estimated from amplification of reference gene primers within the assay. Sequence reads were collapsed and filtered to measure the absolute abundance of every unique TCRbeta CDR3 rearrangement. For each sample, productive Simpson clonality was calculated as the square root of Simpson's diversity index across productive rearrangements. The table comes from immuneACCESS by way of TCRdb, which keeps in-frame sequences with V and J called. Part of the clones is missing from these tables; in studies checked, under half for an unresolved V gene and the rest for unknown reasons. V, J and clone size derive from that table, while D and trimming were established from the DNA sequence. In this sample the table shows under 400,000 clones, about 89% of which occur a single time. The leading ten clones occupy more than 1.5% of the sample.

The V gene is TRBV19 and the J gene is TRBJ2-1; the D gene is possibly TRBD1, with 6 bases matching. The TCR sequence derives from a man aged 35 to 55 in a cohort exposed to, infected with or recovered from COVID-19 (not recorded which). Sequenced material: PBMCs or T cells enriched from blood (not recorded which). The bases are TGTGCCAGTACGCTCAGGGGCCGGAATGAGCAGTTCTTC. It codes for CASTLRGRNEQFF.